This TCR beta chain was identified in a study of shared clonotypes between healthy human individuals. Study-level results: A limitation of the genetic and exposure-history diversity represented arose from few donors. Donor clonotype sharing was expected to depend on sequencing depth. Sampling covered blood only; tissue repertoires likely differ.

Sequencing used immunoSEQ multiplex PCR; TCRdb keeps in-frame clones, though not all of them. In the table there are around 1,900,000 clones, 90% to 95% of which are singletons. Concerning this clone: Its antigen is not identified.

CD8 cells classed as naive were CD45RO-negative and positively selected for CCR7, excluding terminally differentiated effector memory CD45RA+ cells. The receptor's source is a man younger than 30 in good health. Some clones in this sample may be carry-over from other donors' samples. The sequenced material came from naive CD8+ T cells from PBMCs.

CDR3 sequence reads: CASSQFGAYGRADTGELFF. The CDR3 nucleotides read TGCGCCAGCAGCCAATTCGGGGCCTACGGGAGGGCGGACACCGGGGAGCTGTTTTTT. The genes are TRBV4-1 and TRBJ2-2, with 8 bases matching TRBD2. Germline V gives CDR1 MGHRA, CDR2 YSYEKL. This CDR3 region has 19 residues. Trimming at V came to 2 bases and at J to 3 bases, leaving 14 bases not matched to a gene.